Described below is a single T cell receptor beta chain sequence and its context. This CDR3 has 14 residues. The germline CDR1 and CDR2 sequences are SGHRS and YFSETQ. The V end was cut by 7 bases, the J end by 7 bases, with 20 bases between. This table comes from immunoSEQ multiplex PCR, and its TCRdb copy is limited to in-frame clones, with some not included. Of roughly 700,000 clones listed, less than 95% were seen once; the top ten hold less than 40%. This record belongs to a study of shared clonotypes between healthy human individuals. The sequence was collected from a man aged 18 to 35 in good health. Some clones in this sample may be carry-over from other donors' samples. What was sequenced was memory CD8+ T cells from PBMCs. Sample subset: CD45RO+ cells pooled with CCR7-negative TemRA cells. The chain links TRBV5-1 to TRBJ1-1; D is possibly TRBD1 (6 bases). The CDR3 reads CASLPDPRGNEAFF. CDR3 coding DNA: TGCGCCAGCCTTCCCGACCCCAGGGGAAATGAAGCTTTCTTT.